These 23 T cell receptor beta chains were all obtained from the same sample, sequenced in a study of T cell responses to AZD1222 COVID-19 vaccine. Assay: immunoSEQ multiplex PCR; the TCRdb copy retains only in-frame clones and omits some. The table records about 150,000 clones, 90% to 95% of them present only once. The source was peripheral blood, collected 28 days after the second AZD1222 dose. The receptors originated from an adult who received the AZD1222 COVID-19 vaccine.

The V gene is TRBV7-3, the J gene TRBJ2-1; D could derive from TRBD1 or TRBD2 (6 bases each). The CDR3 extends over 14 amino acids. V lost 2 bases and J 12 bases, leaving 17 bases between the germline ends. Germline CDR1 SGHTA, CDR2 FQGTGA. This CDR3 is CASSLADRGQGQFF. The CDR3 region has the DNA TGTGCCAGCAGCTTAGCGGACCGGGGGCAAGGGCAGTTCTTC.

The chain joins TRBV6-5 to TRBJ1-1; a possible D gene is TRBD1 (6 bases). The CDR3 covers 14 residues. Germline V lookup: CDR1 MNHEY, CDR2 SVGAGI. Trimming removed 2 bases at V and 4 bases at J, with 11 bases between. CDR3 sequence (DNA): TGTGCCAGCAGTTACGGGGGGCTGGGCACTGAAGCTTTCTTT. Its translation: CASSYGGLGTEAFF.

V and J are TRBV6-1 and TRBJ1-1; TRBD1 is a possible D gene (6 bases). Trimming removed 6 bases from V and 1 base from J, with 15 bases in between. The CDR3 has 15 residues. The germline V gene has CDR1 MNHNS and CDR2 SASEGT. CDR3 coding DNA: TGTGCCAGCAGACAGCCGACAGGACCGAACACTGAAGCTTTCTTT. Translated, it gives CASRQPTGPNTEAFF.

V is TRBV10-3 and J is TRBJ1-1, with TRBD1 as a possible D gene (6 bases). V lost 10 bases to trimming and J lost 0 bases, with 18 bases between them. The CDR3 covers 15 residues. The germline CDR1 and CDR2 sequences are ENHRY and SYGVKD. The CDR3 loop is CATEEGGSMNTEAFF. The CDR3 region has the DNA TGTGCCACCGAGGAGGGGGGTTCCATGAACACTGAAGCTTTCTTT.

The rearrangement links TRBV7-9 to TRBJ1-1; no reliable D call. Germline CDR1 and CDR2: SEHNR and FQNEAQ (reference sequence). V lost 4 bases and J lost 1, with 10 bases in between. The CDR3 has 14 amino acids. Here the CDR3 reads CASSSMPQNTEAFF. CDR3 DNA: TGTGCCAGCAGCTCAATGCCACAGAACACTGAAGCTTTCTTT.

The chain combines TRBV4-1 with TRBJ2-3; D is uncertain. This CDR3 region has 14 residues. Germline-derived CDR1 and CDR2 are MGHRA and YSYEKL. V was shortened by 2 bases and J by 0 bases, with 6 bases between the two germline ends. CDR3 residues: CASSQPSSTDTQYF. The CDR3 region has the DNA TGCGCCAGCAGCCAACCATCTAGCACAGATACGCAGTATTTT.

V and J are TRBV7-6 and TRBJ1-1; TRBD1 is a possible D gene (5 bases). The CDR3 runs 15 residues. CDR1 SGHVS and CDR2 FNYEAQ come from the germline V gene. Trimming stripped 2 bases from V and 1 base from J, with 11 bases between. The chain's CDR3 is CASSLNGGWNTEAFF. DNA for the CDR3: TGTGCCAGCAGCTTAAACGGGGGATGGAACACTGAAGCTTTCTTT.

The J gene is TRBJ2-7, the V gene TRBV5-5, with 9 bases aligning to TRBD2. Germline V gene data show CDR1 as SGHKS and CDR2 as YYEKEE (reference sequence). The CDR3 totals 13 residues. The V gene end was trimmed by 4 bases and the J gene end by 8 bases; junction bases not matched to a gene: 7. As DNA, the CDR3 is TGTGCCAGCAGCCCAAGCGGGGGGCTTAAGCAGTACTTC. This sequence encodes CASSPSGGLKQYF. The whole variable domain, remainder taken from reference TRBV5-5 and TRBJ2-7, is DAGVTQSPTHLIKTRGQQVTLRCSPISGHKSVSWYQQVLGQGPQFIFQYYEKEERGRGNFPDRFSARQFPNYSSELNVNALLLGDSALYLCASSPSGGLKQYFGPGTRLTVT.

The gene calls are TRBV5-1 and TRBJ2-2; a weak D match, TRBD2 (6 bases). There are 15 residues in the CDR3. Germline V lookup: CDR1 SGHRS, CDR2 YFSETQ. The V and J ends lost 0 bases and 5 bases respectively, with 11 bases between them. The CDR3 DNA follows: TGCGCCAGCAGCTTGGAGGGACTGGGGACCGGGGAGCTGTTTTTT. Its translation: CASSLEGLGTGELFF.

The table lists this clone with a count of one. V gene TRBV20-1 combines with J gene TRBJ1-6; D might be TRBD1 (5 bases). The CDR3 covers 11 residues. V was pared by 2 bases and J by 13 bases, with 9 bases between. CDR1 and CDR2 (germline): DFQATT, SNEGSKA (reference sequence). CDR3 sequence reads: CSARSRGPLHF. CDR3 DNA: TGCAGTGCTAGATCCCGGGGGCCCCTCCACTTT.

This clone occurred once. V is TRBV6-5 and J is TRBJ1-5; D might be TRBD1 (6 bases). V lost 6 bases to trimming and J lost 7 bases, with 16 bases between them. The CDR3 is made up of 14 amino acids. In germline, CDR1 is MNHEY, CDR2 SVGAGI. CDR3 DNA sequence: TGTGCCAGCAGCCCCACAGGGCTACGGCAGCCCCAGCATTTT. Amino acid sequence: CASSPTGLRQPQHF.

V is TRBV7-2 and J is TRBJ1-5; a possible D gene is TRBD1 (6 bases). CDR1 SGHTA and CDR2 FQGNSA come from the germline V gene. This CDR3 region has 16 residues. Trimming removed 4 bases at V and 1 base at J, with 14 bases between. The CDR3 DNA follows: TGTGCCAGCAGCTGGGTTGGGGGCCCAAGCAATCAGCCCCAGCATTTT. Amino acids: CASSWVGGPSNQPQHF.

The V and J genes are TRBV2 and TRBJ1-1; 9 bases map to TRBD1. The germline V gene has CDR1 SNHLY and CDR2 FYNNEI. The CDR3 sequence is 15 residues long. V lost 6 bases and J lost 4; bases outside the gene matches: 9. The CDR3 region has the DNA TGTGCCAGCAGACAGGGGGCGATTGGGACCACTGAAGCTTTCTTT. Translation: CASRQGAIGTTEAFF.

J is TRBJ2-7 and V is TRBV5-6; D remains unclear. The germline CDR1 and CDR2 sequences are SGHDT and YYEEEE. V lost 0 bases and J 3 bases, leaving 7 bases between the germline ends. The CDR3 has 13 residues. CDR3 nucleotides: TGTGCCAGCAGCTTGGCACATTTCTACGAGCAGTACTTC. Protein sequence: CASSLAHFYEQYF.

The chain has TRBV28 and TRBJ2-5, with D perhaps matching TRBD1 (6 bases). V shed 6 bases and J shed 5 bases, with 16 bases lying between them. This CDR3 is built from 14 residues. Germline CDR1 reads MDHEN; CDR2 reads SYDVKM. The DNA of the CDR3 is TGTGCCAGCAGCCTAAGTCAGGGGCTTGAGACCCAGTACTTC. Translated, it gives CASSLSQGLETQYF.

The chain joins TRBV10-1 to TRBJ2-1; 12 bases agree with TRBD1. The CDR3 totals 16 residues. V shed 4 bases and J 8 bases; nucleotides not matched to a gene: 9. Germline values: CDR1 WNHNN, CDR2 SYGVQD (reference sequence). CDR3 DNA sequence: TGCGCCAGCAGTGCCGCGGGACAGGGGGCGAAGGATGAGCAGTTCTTC. Protein product: CASSAAGQGAKDEQFF.

The chain links TRBV28 to TRBJ2-1; D unclear. Trimming removed 6 bases from V and 13 bases from J, with 16 bases in between. Germline V CDR1 and CDR2: MDHEN, SYDVKM. This CDR3 has 12 residues. The CDR3 reads CASSLPWARQFF. The CDR3 DNA follows: TGTGCCAGCAGCTTGCCTTGGGCTCGACAGTTCTTC.

This chain links TRBV3-1 (or the pseudogene TRBV3-2) with TRBJ2-7, with TRBD2 matching 7 bases. Trimming cost V 8 bases and J 3 bases; bases outside gene matches: 1. There are 11 residues in the CDR3. Germline assignment: CDR1 LGHDT and CDR2 YNNKEL (reference sequence). The DNA for the CDR3 is TGTGCCAGCGGGGAGGGCTACGAGCAGTACTTC. As protein: CASGEGYEQYF.

This sequence joins TRBV2 and TRBJ1-1; the match to TRBD1 covers 7 bases. The CDR3 is 13 residues long. V lost 7 bases and J lost 1; bases outside the gene matches: 3. CDR1 and CDR2 (germline): SNHLY, FYNNEI. CDR3 nucleotides: TGTGCCAGCACCAGACAGGGGAACACTGAAGCTTTCTTT. Translated: CASTRQGNTEAFF. The variable domain in full, with the rest retrieved from reference TRBV2 and TRBJ1-1, is EPEVTQTPSHQVTQMGQEVILRCVPISNHLYFYWYRQILGQKVEFLVSFYNNEISEKSEIFDDQFSVERPDGSNFTLKIRSTKLEDSAMYFCASTRQGNTEAFFGQGTRLTVV.

The chain couples TRBV27 to TRBJ1-1; 9 bases fit TRBD1. V trimming: 5 bases; J trimming: 4 bases; junction bases outside the gene matches: 5. CDR1 is MNHEY and CDR2 is SMNVEV in the germline V gene (reference sequence). The CDR3 is 14 residues long. CDR3: CASSQDRGGTEAFF. As DNA, the CDR3 is TGTGCCAGCAGTCAGGACAGGGGAGGCACTGAAGCTTTCTTT.

The J gene is TRBJ2-3, the V gene TRBV27, with D unresolved. This CDR3 has 11 residues. Trimming shortened V by 6 bases and J by 2 bases, and 3 bases separated the two germline ends. Germline V gene sequence: CDR1 MNHEY, CDR2 SMNVEV (reference sequence). The CDR3 DNA is TGTGCCAGCAGCACCACAGATACGCAGTATTTT. Residues: CASSTTDTQYF.

The gene calls are TRBV28 and TRBJ1-5; D is possibly TRBD1 (6 bases). The CDR3 extends over 15 amino acids. Trimming removed 5 bases from V and 3 bases from J, with 14 bases in between. CDR1 and CDR2 (germline): MDHEN, SYDVKM. The CDR3 is CASSPSGAYNQPQHF. CDR3 nucleotides: TGTGCCAGCAGTCCTTCAGGGGCGTACAATCAGCCCCAGCATTTT.

The gene calls are TRBV19 and TRBJ2-7; D ambiguous. There are 14 residues in the CDR3. Germline CDR1 reads LNHDA; CDR2 reads SQIVND (reference sequence). The V end was cut by 2 bases, the J end by 0 bases, with 8 bases between. CDR3 in amino acids: CASSIYQSSYEQYF. DNA of the CDR3: TGTGCCAGTAGTATATACCAGAGCTCCTACGAGCAGTACTTC.